This record covers a single TCR beta chain. The antigen remains undetermined. Clones were read by immunoSEQ multiplex PCR, and TCRdb kept only the in-frame ones, dropping some. The data show 9,000 to 13,000 clones, approximately 90% seen once. The data stem from a study of immune evolution from preneoplasia to lung adenocarcinoma. Study-level results: Later-stage lesions seemingly showed higher T cell density and diversity than normal lung.

Each case's diagnosis was confirmed by two pathologists on H&E. The sequenced material came from FFPE invasive lung adenocarcinoma tissue. The sequence came from a person aged 65-85 years with invasive lung adenocarcinoma.

As DNA, the CDR3 is TGTGCCAGCCGACAGGGATCCCGAGAGACCCAGTACTTC. It is translated as CASRQGSRETQYF. The V and J genes are TRBV2 and TRBJ2-5, with TRBD1 identical over 7 bases. Germline V gives CDR1 SNHLY, CDR2 FYNNEI. The length of the CDR3 is 13 residues. V lost 8 bases and J lost 4; bases outside the gene matches: 7.